These T cell receptor beta chains were read from a single sample in a study of graft-versus-host responses after intestinal transplantation. No antigen is known for these receptors. Here immunoSEQ multiplex PCR was the method, and the copy in TCRdb shows in-frame clones only, minus some. The sample yields around 130,000 clones, just over 90% seen once. The specimen comprised unstimulated CD4+ T cells sorted from spleen or lymph node cells, sampled before intestinal transplant. The receptor set was obtained from a human donor who received an intestinal transplant. The CDR3 runs from the conserved cysteine through the conserved F or W. Fields, in order: D gene, clone size, CDR3 length, J gene, V gene, CDR3 protein, CDR3 DNA. A D gene is named only where the DNA matches it firmly. The size of a clone is reported for some rows only, either as once, few or many, or as a class for expanded clones.

d_call: .; clone_size: once; cdr3_length: 15; j_call: TRBJ2-4; v_call: TRBV5-4; cdr3_aa: CASSLGGVAKNIQYF; cdr3_nt: TGTGCCAGCAGCTTGGGGGGGGTGGCCAAAAACATTCAGTACTTC
d_call: TRBD1; clone_size: .; cdr3_length: 15; j_call: TRBJ1-2; v_call: TRBV18; cdr3_aa: CASSPQGAPDYGYTF; cdr3_nt: TGTGCCAGCTCACCACAGGGGGCGCCCGACTATGGCTACACCTTC
d_call: .; clone_size: .; cdr3_length: 17; j_call: TRBJ1-6; v_call: TRBV6-1; cdr3_aa: CASSDLNRRSYNSPLHF; cdr3_nt: TGTGCCAGCAGTGATTTGAACAGACGCTCCTATAATTCACCCCTCCACTTT
d_call: .; clone_size: .; cdr3_length: 13; j_call: TRBJ2-2; v_call: TRBV6-1; cdr3_aa: CASIEGLRGELFF; cdr3_nt: TGTGCCAGCATCGAGGGGTTGAGAGGGGAGCTGTTTTTT
d_call: .; clone_size: .; cdr3_length: 13; j_call: TRBJ2-7; v_call: TRBV6-1; cdr3_aa: CASSHQQGNEQYF; cdr3_nt: TGTGCCAGCAGTCACCAACAGGGAAACGAGCAGTACTTC
d_call: .; clone_size: .; cdr3_length: 13; j_call: TRBJ2-4; v_call: TRBV4-1; cdr3_aa: CASSRDTKNIQYF; cdr3_nt: TGCGCCAGTTCAAGGGACACCAAAAACATTCAGTACTTC
d_call: .; clone_size: .; cdr3_length: 14; j_call: TRBJ2-4; v_call: TRBV18; cdr3_aa: CASSPGGNKNIQYF; cdr3_nt: TGTGCCAGCTCACCAGGAGGGAATAAGAACATTCAGTACTTC
d_call: TRBD1; clone_size: .; cdr3_length: 16; j_call: TRBJ1-2; v_call: TRBV15; cdr3_aa: CATSPPPDRGLNGYTF; cdr3_nt: TGTGCCACCAGCCCGCCCCCGGACAGGGGGCTGAATGGCTACACCTTC
d_call: .; clone_size: few; cdr3_length: 12; j_call: TRBJ2-5; v_call: TRBV15; cdr3_aa: CATSPTQETQYF; cdr3_nt: TGTGCCACCAGCCCAACCCAAGAGACCCAGTACTTC
d_call: .; clone_size: .; cdr3_length: 14; j_call: TRBJ2-3; v_call: TRBV10-2; cdr3_aa: CASSESARTDTQYF; cdr3_nt: TGCGCCAGCAGTGAGTCCGCACGCACAGATACGCAGTATTTT
d_call: .; clone_size: .; cdr3_length: 16; j_call: TRBJ1-6; v_call: TRBV2; cdr3_aa: CASSEREDSPPGPLHF; cdr3_nt: TGTGCCAGCAGTGAAAGAGAGGACAGCCCTCCAGGACCCCTCCACTTT
d_call: .; clone_size: .; cdr3_length: 16; j_call: TRBJ1-3; v_call: TRBV9; cdr3_aa: CASSVEGRISGNTIYF; cdr3_nt: TGTGCCAGCAGCGTAGAAGGAAGGATCTCTGGAAACACCATATATTTT
d_call: .; clone_size: .; cdr3_length: 13; j_call: TRBJ2-2; v_call: TRBV9; cdr3_aa: CASKDRNTGELFF; cdr3_nt: TGTGCCAGCAAAGACAGGAACACCGGGGAGCTGTTTTTT
d_call: TRBD1; clone_size: .; cdr3_length: 14; j_call: TRBJ1-4; v_call: TRBV9; cdr3_aa: CASSLGTADEKLFF; cdr3_nt: TGTGCCAGCAGCTTAGGGACAGCCGATGAAAAACTGTTTTTT
d_call: .; clone_size: once; cdr3_length: 13; j_call: TRBJ1-1; v_call: TRBV19; cdr3_aa: CASTPQGVTEAFF; cdr3_nt: TGTGCCAGTACCCCACAGGGAGTCACTGAAGCTTTCTTT
d_call: TRBD1; clone_size: .; cdr3_length: 13; j_call: TRBJ1-1; v_call: TRBV10-1; cdr3_aa: CASSESGTVRAFF; cdr3_nt: TGCGCCAGCAGTGAGTCCGGGACAGTACGCGCTTTCTTT